This TCR beta chain was documented in a study of blood T cells in healthy people across ages. The study, taken as a whole, reports: Donors of long life had a larger count of naive CD4+ cells and greater diversity than aged donors. Per million T cells, the diversity of TCR beta decreased roughly linearly as age advanced.

This clonotype has just a few counts. The antigen is not known. Primers used in a second PCR of roughly 7 to 12 cycles were a sample-barcoded 5' primer and a J-beta primer mix. TCRdb reprocessed the 5' RACE reads via MiXCR and lists one record per CDR3 protein. The table lists roughly 1 million distinct CDR3 sequences, around 27% of them singletons. These data also featured in a second study, about T cells of mothers and their children. That paper notes: Normalized overlap was always slightly, never significantly, higher in related than unrelated mother-child pairs.

The receptor was derived from a girl aged 2 to 9 in good health. Input material: blood.

CDR3 sequence (DNA): TGTGCCAGCAGTTACCCGGGACAGGGTGACTACGAGCAGTACTTC. This encodes CASSYPGQGDYEQYF. This chain links TRBV6-2 or TRBV6-3 with TRBJ2-7; 9 bases fit TRBD1. J was trimmed by 3 bases and V by 2 bases; bases with no gene match: 5. This CDR3 has 15 residues. Germline V gene data show CDR1 as MNHEY and CDR2 as SVGEGT.